This is a list of T cell receptor beta chains from one sample in a study of cytomegalovirus exposure and HLA in healthy donors. The assay was immunoSEQ multiplex PCR, and TCRdb's table has in-frame clones only and misses some. This table holds 99,000 or so clones, 10% found once. Sequencing was performed on PBMCs. The receptor source for this set is a man in his forties or fifties in good health and CMV-seropositive. Both conserved end residues are part of each CDR3. D genes are given only for firm matches. The listing skips clone size in some rows; elsewhere it reads once, few, many or a size class.

abundance	v_gene	j_gene	d_gene	CDR3aa	CDR3nt
few	TRBV29-1	TRBJ2-5	TRBD2	CSVGGSGGETQYF	TGCAGCGTGGGGGGTTCGGGAGGAGAGACCCAGTACTTC
few	TRBV7-8	TRBJ1-2	NA	CASSLDGGGGNYGYTF	TGTGCCAGCAGCTTAGACGGGGGTGGGGGGAACTATGGCTACACCTTC
NA	TRBV27	TRBJ2-5	NA	CASSLQGRQETQYF	TGTGCCAGCAGTTTACAGGGGCGACAAGAGACCCAGTACTTC
few	TRBV5-4	TRBJ2-6	NA	CASSSNGGSTGANVLTF	TGTGCCAGCAGCTCAAATGGGGGGTCAACTGGGGCCAACGTCCTGACTTTC
few	TRBV15	TRBJ2-7	TRBD2	CATSGSETSGYEQYF	TGTGCCACCAGCGGTAGTGAGACTAGCGGCTACGAGCAGTACTTC
few	TRBV5-4	TRBJ2-2	TRBD2	CASSPGAIGRDTGELFF	TGTGCCAGCAGCCCGGGGGCTATCGGGAGGGACACCGGGGAGCTGTTTTTT
few	TRBV5-1	TRBJ2-1	NA	CASSPFAGRSNEQFF	TGCGCCAGCAGCCCCTTCGCGGGACGAAGCAATGAGCAGTTCTTC
NA	TRBV29-1	TRBJ1-2	NA	CSVEEGGVSDYGYTF	TGCAGCGTTGAAGAGGGCGGGGTATCCGACTATGGCTACACCTTC
few	TRBV5-1	TRBJ2-5	TRBD1	CASSQTGAEQTQYF	TGCGCCAGCAGCCAAACAGGGGCCGAGCAGACCCAGTACTTC
few	TRBV7-8	TRBJ2-3	NA	CASSLQATDTQYF	TGTGCCAGCAGCTTACAAGCAACAGATACGCAGTATTTT